A single TCR beta chain is shown here with its context. The antigen remains undetermined. In the original processing: Junction-only sequences without quality scores came from ImmunoSEQ, so filtering differed. Clones were read by immunoSEQ multiplex PCR, and TCRdb kept only the in-frame ones, dropping some. Clonal size and the V and J genes are those of that table, whereas D and trimming came from the DNA. The sample carries 1.5 million to 2.5 million clones, roughly 94% recorded once. Terminally differentiated effector memory CD45RA+ cells were left out of the naive CD8 fraction, which was CD45RO-negative and positively selected for CCR7. The sample comes from a study of shared clonotypes between healthy human individuals. Study-wide results and limits: Clonotypes not shared had lower generation probabilities than those common to all four donors.

Input material: naive CD8+ T cells sorted from blood. The sequence was obtained from a man aged 18 to 35 in good health.

CDR3 bases: TGCGCCAGCAGCCAGGGGCCGGGACTGTTATCCTACGAGCAGTACTTC. Amino acid sequence: CASSQGPGLLSYEQYF. V and J are TRBV4-3 and TRBJ2-7; possibly TRBD2 for D (6 bases). V lost 3 bases to trimming and J lost 1 base, with 16 bases between them. CDR3 length: 16 residues. CDR1 and CDR2 (germline): LGHNA, YSLEER.